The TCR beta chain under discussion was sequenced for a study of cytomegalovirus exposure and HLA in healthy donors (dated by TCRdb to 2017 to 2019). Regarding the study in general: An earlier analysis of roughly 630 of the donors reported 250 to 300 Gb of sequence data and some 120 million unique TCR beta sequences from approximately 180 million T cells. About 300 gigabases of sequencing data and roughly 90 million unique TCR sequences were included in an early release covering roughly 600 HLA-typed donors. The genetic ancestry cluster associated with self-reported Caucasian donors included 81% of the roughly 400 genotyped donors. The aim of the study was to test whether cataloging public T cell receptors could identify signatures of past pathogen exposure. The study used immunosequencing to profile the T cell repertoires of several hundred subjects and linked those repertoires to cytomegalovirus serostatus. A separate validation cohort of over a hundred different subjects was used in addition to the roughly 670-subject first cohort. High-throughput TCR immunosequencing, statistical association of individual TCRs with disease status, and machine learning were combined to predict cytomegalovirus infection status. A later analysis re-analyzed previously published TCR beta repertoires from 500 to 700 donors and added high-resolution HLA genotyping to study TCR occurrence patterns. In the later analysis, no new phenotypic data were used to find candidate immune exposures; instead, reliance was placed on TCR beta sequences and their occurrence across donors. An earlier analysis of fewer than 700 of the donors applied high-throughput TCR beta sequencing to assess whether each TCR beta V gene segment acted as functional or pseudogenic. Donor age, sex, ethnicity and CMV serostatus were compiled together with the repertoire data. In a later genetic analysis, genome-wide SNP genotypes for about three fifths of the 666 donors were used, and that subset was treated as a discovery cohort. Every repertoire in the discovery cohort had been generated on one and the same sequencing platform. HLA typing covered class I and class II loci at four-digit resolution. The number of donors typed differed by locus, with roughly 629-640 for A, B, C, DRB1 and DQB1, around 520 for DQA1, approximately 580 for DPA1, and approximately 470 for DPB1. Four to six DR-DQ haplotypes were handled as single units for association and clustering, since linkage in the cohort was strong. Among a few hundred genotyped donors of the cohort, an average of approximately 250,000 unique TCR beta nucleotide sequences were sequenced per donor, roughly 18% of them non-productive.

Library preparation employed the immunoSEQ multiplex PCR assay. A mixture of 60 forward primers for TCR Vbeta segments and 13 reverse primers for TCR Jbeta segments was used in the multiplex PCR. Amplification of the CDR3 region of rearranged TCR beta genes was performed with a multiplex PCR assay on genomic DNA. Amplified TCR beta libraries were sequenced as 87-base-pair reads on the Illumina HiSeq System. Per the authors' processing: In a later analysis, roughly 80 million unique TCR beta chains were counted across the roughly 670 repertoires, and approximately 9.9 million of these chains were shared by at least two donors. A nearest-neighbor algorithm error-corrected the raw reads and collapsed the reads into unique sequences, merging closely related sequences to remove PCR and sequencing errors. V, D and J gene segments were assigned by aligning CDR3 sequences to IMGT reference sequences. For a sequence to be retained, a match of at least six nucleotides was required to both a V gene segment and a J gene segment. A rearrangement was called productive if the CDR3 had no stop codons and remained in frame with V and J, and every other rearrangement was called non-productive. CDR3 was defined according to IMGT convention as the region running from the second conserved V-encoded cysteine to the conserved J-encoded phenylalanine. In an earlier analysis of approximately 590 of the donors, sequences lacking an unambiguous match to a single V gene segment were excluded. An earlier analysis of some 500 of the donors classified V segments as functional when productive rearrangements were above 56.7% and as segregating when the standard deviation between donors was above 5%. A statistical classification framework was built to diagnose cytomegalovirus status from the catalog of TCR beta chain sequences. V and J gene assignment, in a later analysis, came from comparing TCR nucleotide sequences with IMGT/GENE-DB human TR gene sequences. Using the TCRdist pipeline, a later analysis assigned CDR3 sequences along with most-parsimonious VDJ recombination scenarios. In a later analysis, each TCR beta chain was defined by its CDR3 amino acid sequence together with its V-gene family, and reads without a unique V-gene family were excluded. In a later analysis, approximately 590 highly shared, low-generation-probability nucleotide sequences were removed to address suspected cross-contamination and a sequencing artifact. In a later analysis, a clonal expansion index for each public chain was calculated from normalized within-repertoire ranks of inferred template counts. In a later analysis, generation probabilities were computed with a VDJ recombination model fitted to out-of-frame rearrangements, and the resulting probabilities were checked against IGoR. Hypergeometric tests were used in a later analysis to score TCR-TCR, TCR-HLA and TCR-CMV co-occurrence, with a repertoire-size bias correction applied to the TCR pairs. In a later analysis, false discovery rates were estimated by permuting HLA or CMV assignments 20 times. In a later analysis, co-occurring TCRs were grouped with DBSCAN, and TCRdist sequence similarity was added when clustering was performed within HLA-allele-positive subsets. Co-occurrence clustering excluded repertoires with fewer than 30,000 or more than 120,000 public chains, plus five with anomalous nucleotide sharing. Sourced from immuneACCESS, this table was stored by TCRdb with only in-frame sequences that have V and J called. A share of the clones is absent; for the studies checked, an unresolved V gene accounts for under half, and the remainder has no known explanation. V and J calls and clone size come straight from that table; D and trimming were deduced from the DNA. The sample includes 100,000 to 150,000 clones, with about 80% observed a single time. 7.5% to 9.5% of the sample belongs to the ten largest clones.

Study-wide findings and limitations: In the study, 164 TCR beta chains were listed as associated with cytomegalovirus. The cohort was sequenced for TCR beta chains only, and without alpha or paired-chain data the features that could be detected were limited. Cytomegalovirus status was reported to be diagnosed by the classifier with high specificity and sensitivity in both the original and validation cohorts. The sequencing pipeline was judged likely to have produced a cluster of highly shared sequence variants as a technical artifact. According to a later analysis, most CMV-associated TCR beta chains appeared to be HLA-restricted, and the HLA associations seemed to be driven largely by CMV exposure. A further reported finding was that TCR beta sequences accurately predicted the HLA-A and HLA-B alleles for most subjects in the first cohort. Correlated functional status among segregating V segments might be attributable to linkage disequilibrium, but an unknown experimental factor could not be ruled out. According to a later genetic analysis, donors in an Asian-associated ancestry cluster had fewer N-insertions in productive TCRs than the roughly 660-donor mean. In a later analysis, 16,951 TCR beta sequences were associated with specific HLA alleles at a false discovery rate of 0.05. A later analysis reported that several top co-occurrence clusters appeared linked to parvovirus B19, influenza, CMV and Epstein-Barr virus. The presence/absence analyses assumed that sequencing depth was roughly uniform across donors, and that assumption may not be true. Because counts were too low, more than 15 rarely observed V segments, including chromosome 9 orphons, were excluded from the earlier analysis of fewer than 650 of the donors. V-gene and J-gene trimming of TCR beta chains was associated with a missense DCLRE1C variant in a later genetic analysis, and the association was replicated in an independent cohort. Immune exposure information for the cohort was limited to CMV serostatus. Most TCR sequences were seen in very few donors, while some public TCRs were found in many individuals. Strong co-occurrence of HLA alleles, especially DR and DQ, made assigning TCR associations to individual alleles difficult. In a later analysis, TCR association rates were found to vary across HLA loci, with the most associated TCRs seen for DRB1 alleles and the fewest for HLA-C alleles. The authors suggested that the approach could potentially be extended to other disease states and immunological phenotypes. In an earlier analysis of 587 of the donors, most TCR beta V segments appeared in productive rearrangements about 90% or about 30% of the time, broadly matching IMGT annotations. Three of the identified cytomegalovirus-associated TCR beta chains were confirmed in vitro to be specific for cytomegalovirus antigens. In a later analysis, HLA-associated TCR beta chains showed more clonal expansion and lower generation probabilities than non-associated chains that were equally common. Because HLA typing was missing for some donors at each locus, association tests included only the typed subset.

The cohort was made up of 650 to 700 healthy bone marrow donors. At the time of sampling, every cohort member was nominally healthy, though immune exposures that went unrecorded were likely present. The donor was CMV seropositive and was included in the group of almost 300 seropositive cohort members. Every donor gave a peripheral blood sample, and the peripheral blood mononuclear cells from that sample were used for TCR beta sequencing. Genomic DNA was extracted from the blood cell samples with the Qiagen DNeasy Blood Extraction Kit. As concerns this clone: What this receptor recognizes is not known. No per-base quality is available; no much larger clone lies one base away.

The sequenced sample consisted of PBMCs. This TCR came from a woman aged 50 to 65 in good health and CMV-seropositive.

The CDR3 protein is CASSQRTGGSYNEQFF. The DNA sequence follows: TGTGCCAGCAGCCAGAGGACAGGGGGCTCCTACAATGAGCAGTTCTTC. Rearrangement joined TRBV7-9 to TRBJ2-1; 10 nucleotides in the junction match TRBD1. Unmatched junction bases come to 4, with V trimmed by 5 bases and J by 0 bases. CDR1 is given as SEHNR and CDR2 as FQNEAQ, both from the germline V gene (reference sequence). CDR3 length: 16 amino acids, cysteine to phenylalanine. Just the 48-base CDR3 DNA is kept, in frame starting at base 1.